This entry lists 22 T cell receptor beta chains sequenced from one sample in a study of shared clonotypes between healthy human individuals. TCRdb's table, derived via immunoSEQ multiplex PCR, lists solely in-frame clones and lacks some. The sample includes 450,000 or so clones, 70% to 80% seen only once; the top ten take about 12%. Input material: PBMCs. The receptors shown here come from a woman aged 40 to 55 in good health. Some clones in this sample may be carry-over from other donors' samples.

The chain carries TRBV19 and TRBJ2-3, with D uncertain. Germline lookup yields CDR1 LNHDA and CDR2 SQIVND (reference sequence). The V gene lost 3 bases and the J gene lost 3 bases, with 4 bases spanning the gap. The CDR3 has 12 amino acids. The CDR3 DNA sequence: TGTGCCAGTAGTATGTCGACAGATACGCAGTATTTT. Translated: CASSMSTDTQYF.

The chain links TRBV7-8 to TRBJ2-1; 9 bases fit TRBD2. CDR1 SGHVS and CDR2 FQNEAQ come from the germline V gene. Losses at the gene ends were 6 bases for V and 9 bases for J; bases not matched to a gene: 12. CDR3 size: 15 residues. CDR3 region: CASSRNSGRTLEQFF. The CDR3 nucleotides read TGTGCCAGCAGTCGTAATAGCGGGAGAACGCTTGAGCAGTTCTTC.

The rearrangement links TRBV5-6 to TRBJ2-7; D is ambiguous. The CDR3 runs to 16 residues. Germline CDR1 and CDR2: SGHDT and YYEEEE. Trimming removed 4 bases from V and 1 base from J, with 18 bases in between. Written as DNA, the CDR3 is TGTGCCAGCAGCCCCTACGTTGGTGGTCGGTCCTACGAGCAGTACTTC. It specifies CASSPYVGGRSYEQYF.

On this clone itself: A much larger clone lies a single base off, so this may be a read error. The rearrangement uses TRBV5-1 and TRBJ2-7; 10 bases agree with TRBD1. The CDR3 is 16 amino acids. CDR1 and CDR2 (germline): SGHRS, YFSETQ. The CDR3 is CAGSYNPGTGEDEQYF. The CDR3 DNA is TGCGCCGGCAGCTATAACCCCGGGACAGGGGAAGACGAGCAGTACTTC.

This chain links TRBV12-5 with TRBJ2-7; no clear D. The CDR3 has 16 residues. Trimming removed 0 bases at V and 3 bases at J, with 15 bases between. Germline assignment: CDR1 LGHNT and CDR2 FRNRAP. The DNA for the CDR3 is TGTGCTAGTGGTTTGGTATGTAAGACATACCGCTACGAGCAGTACTTC. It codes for CASGLVCKTYRYEQYF.

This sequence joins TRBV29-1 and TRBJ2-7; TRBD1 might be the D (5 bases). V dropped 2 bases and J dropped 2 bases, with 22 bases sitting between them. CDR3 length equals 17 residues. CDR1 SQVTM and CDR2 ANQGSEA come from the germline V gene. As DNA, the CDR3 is TGCAGCGTTGAATATTCTAGGGGTAACAGCCCTGCCTACGAGCAGTACTTC. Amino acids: CSVEYSRGNSPAYEQYF.

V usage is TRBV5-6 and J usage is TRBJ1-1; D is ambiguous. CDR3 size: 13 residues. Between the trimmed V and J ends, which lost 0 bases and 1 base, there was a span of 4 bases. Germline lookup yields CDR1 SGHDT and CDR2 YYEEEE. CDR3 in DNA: TGTGCCAGCAGCTTGGGGGGGAACACTGAAGCTTTCTTT. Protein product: CASSLGGNTEAFF. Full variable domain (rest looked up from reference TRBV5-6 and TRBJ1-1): DAGVTQSPTHLIKTRGQQVTLRCSPKSGHDTVSWYQQALGQGPQFIFQYYEEEERQRGNFPDRFSGHQFPNYSSELNVNALLLGDSALYLCASSLGGNTEAFFGQGTRLTVV.

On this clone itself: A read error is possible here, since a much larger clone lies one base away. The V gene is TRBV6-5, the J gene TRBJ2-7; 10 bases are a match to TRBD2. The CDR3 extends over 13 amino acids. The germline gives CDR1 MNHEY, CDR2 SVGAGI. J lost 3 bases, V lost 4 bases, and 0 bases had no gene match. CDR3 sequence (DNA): TGTGCCAGCAGTTGGACTAGCGGCTACGAGCAGTACTTC. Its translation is CASSWTSGYEQYF.

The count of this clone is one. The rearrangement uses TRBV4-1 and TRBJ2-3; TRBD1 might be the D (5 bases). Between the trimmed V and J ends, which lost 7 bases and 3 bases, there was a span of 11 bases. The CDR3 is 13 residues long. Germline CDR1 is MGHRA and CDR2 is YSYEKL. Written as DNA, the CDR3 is TGCGCCAGCAAGAAGCAGGGAACAGATACGCAGTATTTT. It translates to CASKKQGTDTQYF.

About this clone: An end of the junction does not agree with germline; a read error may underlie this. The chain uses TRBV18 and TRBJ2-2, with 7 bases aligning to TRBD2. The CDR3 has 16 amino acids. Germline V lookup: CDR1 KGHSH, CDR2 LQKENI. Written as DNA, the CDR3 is TGTGCCAGCTCCCCACCTGGCGGGAGGAACACCGGGGAGCTGTTTTTT. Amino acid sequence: CASSPPGGRNTGELFF.

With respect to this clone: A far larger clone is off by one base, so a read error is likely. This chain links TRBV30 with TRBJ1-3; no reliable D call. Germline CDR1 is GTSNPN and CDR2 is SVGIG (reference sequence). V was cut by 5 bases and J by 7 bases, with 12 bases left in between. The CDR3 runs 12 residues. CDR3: CAWPPGENTIYF. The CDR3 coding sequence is TGTGCCTGGCCGCCGGGAGAGAACACCATATATTTT. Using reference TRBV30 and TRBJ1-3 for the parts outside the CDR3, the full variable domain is SQTIHQWPATLVQPVGSPLSLECTVEGTSNPNLYWYRQAAGRGLQLLFYSVGIGQISSEVPQNLSASRPQDRQFILSSKKLLLSDSGFYLCAWPPGENTIYFGEGSWLTVV.

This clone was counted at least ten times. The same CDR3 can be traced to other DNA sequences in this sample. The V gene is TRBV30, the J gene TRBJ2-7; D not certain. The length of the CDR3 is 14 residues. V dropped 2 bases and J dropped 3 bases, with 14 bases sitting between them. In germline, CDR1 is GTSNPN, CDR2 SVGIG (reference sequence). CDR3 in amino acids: CAWSLRNPYYEQYF. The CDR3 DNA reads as TGTGCCTGGAGTTTGAGGAACCCTTACTACGAGCAGTACTTC.

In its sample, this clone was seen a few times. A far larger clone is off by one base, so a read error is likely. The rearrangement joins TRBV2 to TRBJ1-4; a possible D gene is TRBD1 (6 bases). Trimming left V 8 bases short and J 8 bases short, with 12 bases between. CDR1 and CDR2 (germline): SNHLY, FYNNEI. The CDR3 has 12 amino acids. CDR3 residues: CASVSTGEKLFF. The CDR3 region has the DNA TGTGCCAGCGTCTCAACAGGGGAAAAACTGTTTTTT.

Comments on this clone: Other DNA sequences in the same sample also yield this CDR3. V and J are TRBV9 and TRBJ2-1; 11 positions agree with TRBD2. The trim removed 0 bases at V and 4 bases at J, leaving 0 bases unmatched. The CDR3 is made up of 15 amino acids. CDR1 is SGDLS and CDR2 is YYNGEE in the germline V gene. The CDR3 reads CASSVGLAGYNEQFF. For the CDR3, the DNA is TGTGCCAGCAGCGTAGGACTAGCGGGATACAATGAGCAGTTCTTC.

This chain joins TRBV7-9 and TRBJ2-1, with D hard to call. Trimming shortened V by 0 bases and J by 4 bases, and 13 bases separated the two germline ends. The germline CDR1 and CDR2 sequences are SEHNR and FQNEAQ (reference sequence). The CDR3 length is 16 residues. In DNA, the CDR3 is TGTGCCAGCAGCTTAGCCCCTTTAGCTTGGTACAATGAGCAGTTCTTC. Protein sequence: CASSLAPLAWYNEQFF. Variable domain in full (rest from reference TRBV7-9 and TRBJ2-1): DTGVSQNPRHKITKRGQNVTFRCDPISEHNRLYWYRQTLGQGPEFLTYFQNEAQLEKSRLLSDRFSAERPKGSFSTLEIQRTEQGDSAMYLCASSLAPLAWYNEQFFGPGTRLTVL.

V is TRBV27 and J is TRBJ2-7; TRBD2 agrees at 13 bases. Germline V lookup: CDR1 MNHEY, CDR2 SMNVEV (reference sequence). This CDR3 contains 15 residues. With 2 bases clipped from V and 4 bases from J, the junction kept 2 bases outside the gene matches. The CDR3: CASSLGLAGEYEQYF. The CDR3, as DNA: TGTGCCAGCAGTTTAGGACTAGCGGGAGAGTACGAGCAGTACTTC.

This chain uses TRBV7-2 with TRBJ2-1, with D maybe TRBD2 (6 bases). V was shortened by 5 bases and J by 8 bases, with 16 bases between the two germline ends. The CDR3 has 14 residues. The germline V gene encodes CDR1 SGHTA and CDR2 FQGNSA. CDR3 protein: CASSPEGREDEQFF. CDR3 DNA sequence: TGTGCCAGCAGCCCGGAGGGCCGAGAGGATGAGCAGTTCTTC. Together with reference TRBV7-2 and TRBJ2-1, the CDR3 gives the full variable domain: GAGVSQSPSNKVTEKGKDVELRCDPISGHTALYWYRQSLGQGLEFLIYFQGNSAPDKSGLPSDRFSAERTGGSVSTLTIQRTQQEDSAVYLCASSPEGREDEQFFGPGTRLTVL.

CDR3 in amino acids: CASSLDPSASTDTQYF. CDR3 bases: TGTGCCAGCAGCTTAGATCCTAGCGCTAGCACAGATACGCAGTATTTT. V and J are TRBV11-2 and TRBJ2-3, with D tentatively TRBD2 (6 bases). CDR3 length: 16 amino acids. In germline, CDR1 is SGHAT, CDR2 FQNNGV. V gave up 0 bases and J gave up 0 bases, with 10 bases separating them.

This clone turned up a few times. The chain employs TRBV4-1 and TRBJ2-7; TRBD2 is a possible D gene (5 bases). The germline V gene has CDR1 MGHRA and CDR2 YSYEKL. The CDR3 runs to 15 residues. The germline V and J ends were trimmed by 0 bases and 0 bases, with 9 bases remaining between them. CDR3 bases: TGCGCCAGCAGCCAAGACTCCGGGGACTCCTACGAGCAGTACTTC. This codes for CASSQDSGDSYEQYF.

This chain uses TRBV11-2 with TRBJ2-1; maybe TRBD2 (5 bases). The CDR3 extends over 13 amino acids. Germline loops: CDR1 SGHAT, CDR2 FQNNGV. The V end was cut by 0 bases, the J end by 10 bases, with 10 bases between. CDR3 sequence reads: CASSLDREREQFF. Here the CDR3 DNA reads TGTGCCAGCAGCTTAGATAGGGAGCGGGAGCAGTTCTTC.

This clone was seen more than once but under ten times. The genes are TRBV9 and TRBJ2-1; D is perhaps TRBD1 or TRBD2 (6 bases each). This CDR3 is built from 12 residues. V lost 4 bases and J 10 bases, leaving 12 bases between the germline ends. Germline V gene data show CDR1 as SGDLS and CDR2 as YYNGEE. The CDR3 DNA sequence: TGTGCCAGCAGCCCCAGGGGAGGCGAGCAGTTCTTC. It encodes CASSPRGGEQFF. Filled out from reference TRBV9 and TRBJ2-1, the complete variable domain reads DSGVTQTPKHLITATGQRVTLRCSPRSGDLSVYWYQQSLDQGLQFLIQYYNGEERAKGNILERFSAQQFPDLHSELNLSSLELGDSALYFCASSPRGGEQFFGPGTRLTVL.

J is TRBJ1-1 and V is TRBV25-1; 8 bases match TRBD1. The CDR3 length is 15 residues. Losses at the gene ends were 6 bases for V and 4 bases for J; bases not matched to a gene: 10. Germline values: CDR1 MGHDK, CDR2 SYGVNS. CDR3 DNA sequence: TGTGCCAGCAGGAGCGATACAGGGGGACGCACTGAAGCTTTCTTT. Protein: CASRSDTGGRTEAFF.